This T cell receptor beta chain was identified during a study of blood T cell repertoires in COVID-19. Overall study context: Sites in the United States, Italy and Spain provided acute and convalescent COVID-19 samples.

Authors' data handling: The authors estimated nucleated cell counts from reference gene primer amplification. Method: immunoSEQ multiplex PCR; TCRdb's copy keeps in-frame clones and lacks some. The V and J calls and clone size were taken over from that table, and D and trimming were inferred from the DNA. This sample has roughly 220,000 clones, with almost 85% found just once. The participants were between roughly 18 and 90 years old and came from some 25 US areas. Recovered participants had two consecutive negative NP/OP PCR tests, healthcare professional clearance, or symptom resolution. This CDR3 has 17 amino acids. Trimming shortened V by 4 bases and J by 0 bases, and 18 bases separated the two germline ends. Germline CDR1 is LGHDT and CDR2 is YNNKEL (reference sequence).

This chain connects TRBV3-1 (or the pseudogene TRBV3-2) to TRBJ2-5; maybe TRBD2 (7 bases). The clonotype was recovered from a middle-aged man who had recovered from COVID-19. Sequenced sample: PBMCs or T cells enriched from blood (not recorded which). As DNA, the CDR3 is TGTGCCAGCAGCCGGGGGGGGCGGGCCAAGTACCAAGAGACCCAGTACTTC. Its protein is CASSRGGRAKYQETQYF.